This T cell receptor (beta chain) was documented in a study of blood T cell repertoires in COVID-19. Some clones are missing from TCRdb's copy, which holds only in-frame ones; the method was immunoSEQ multiplex PCR. The sample has 40,000 to 45,000 clones; around nine tenths are singletons. Germline V gene sequence: CDR1 SGHRS, CDR2 YFSETQ. The V gene lost 2 bases and the J gene lost 5 bases, with 20 bases spanning the gap. The CDR3 loop spans 16 amino acids. The source material was peripheral blood. The receptor was isolated from a man aged 35 to 55 with COVID-19, enrolled during active disease. The chain links TRBV5-1 to TRBJ2-7, with TRBD2 as a possible D gene (6 bases). The CDR3 spells CASSFPSGGTGDEQYF. The CDR3 DNA sequence: TGCGCCAGCAGCTTCCCCTCGGGTGGGACGGGGGACGAGCAGTACTTC. Complete variable domain (other parts from reference TRBV5-1 and TRBJ2-7): KAGVTQTPRYLIKTRGQQVTLSCSPISGHRSVSWYQQTPGQGLQFLFEYFSETQRNKGNFPGRFSGRQFSNSRSEMNVSTLELGDSALYLCASSFPSGGTGDEQYFGPGTRLTVT.